This note documents a single T cell receptor (beta chain) sequence. The data belong to a study of blood T cell repertoires in COVID-19. How the authors handled the data: Reference gene primer amplification in the assay estimated nucleated cell counts. Assay used: immunoSEQ multiplex PCR; TCRdb lists only in-frame clones, some missing. That table furnishes V, J and clone size, whereas the DNA furnished D and trimming. The sample lists about 27,000 clones, roughly four fifths occurring once. This CDR3 has 14 amino acids. Trimming cost V 2 bases and J 5 bases, with 12 bases left between them. Germline values: CDR1 SEHNR, CDR2 FQNEAQ (reference sequence).

The receptor's source is a woman of 80 years or more with acute or convalescent COVID-19. The source material was peripheral blood. V and J are TRBV7-9 and TRBJ1-2; D is ambiguous. In DNA, the CDR3 is TGTGCCAGCAGCTTACGACCAGGTGGTTATGGCTACACCTTC. This codes for CASSLRPGGYGYTF.